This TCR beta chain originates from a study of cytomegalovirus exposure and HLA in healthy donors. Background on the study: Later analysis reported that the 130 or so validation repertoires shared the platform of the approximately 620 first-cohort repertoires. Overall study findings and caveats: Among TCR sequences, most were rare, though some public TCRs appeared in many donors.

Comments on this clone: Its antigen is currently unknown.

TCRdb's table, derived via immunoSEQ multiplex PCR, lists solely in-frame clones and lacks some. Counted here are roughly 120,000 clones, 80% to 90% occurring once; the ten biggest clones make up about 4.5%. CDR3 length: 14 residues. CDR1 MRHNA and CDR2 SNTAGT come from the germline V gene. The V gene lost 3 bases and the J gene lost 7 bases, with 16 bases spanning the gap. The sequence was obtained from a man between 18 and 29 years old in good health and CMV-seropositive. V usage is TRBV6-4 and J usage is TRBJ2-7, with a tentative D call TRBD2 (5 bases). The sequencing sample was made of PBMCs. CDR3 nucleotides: TGTGCCAGCAGTGAGGGAGAGCTCGTACGGGAGCAGTACTTC. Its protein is CASSEGELVREQYF.